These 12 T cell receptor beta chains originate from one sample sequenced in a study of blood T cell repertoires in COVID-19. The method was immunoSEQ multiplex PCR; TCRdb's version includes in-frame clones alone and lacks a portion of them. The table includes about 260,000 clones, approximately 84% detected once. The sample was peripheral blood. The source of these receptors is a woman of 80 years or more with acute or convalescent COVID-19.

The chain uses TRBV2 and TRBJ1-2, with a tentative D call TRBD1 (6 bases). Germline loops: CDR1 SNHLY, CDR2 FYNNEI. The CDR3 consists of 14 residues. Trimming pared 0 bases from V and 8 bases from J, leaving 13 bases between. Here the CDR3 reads CASSEARGHEGYTF. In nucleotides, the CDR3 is TGTGCCAGCAGTGAAGCCAGGGGCCATGAGGGCTACACCTTC.

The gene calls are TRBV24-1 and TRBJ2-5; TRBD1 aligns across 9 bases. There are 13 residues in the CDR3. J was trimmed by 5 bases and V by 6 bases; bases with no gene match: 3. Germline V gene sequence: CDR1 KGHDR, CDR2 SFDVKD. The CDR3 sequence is CATSRTGAETQYF. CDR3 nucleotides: TGTGCCACCAGTCGGACAGGGGCTGAGACCCAGTACTTC.

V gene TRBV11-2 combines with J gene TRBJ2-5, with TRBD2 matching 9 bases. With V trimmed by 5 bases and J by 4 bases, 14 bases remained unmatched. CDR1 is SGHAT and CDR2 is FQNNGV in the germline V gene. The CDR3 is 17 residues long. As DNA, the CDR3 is TGTGCCAGCAGCCAGGGACTAGCCCCTTCAAAAGGAGAGACCCAGTACTTC. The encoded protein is CASSQGLAPSKGETQYF.

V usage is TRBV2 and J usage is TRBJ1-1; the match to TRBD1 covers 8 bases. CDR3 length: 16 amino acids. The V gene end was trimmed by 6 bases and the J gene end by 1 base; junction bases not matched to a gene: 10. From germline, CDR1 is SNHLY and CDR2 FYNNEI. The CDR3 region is CASRERQGPANTEAFF. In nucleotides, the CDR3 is TGTGCCAGCAGGGAAAGACAGGGGCCGGCGAACACTGAAGCTTTCTTT.

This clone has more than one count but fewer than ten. CDR3 in amino acids: CAWSARTGKRYEQYF. In DNA, the CDR3 is TGTGCCTGGAGTGCCCGGACAGGGAAAAGATACGAGCAGTACTTC. The J gene is TRBJ2-7, the V gene TRBV30; TRBD1 matches at 8 bases. In germline, CDR1 is GTSNPN, CDR2 SVGIG (reference sequence). The CDR3 extends over 15 amino acids. V gave up 1 base and J gave up 4 bases; unmatched junction bases: 9.

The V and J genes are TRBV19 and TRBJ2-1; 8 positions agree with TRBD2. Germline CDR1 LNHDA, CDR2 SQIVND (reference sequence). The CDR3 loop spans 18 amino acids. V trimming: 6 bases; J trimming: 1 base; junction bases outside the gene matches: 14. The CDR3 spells CASRRFRGAGGSYNEQFF. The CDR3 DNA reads TGTGCCAGTAGGCGCTTCAGAGGGGCGGGAGGTTCCTACAATGAGCAGTTCTTC. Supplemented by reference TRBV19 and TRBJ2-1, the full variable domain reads DGGITQSPKYLFRKEGQNVTLSCEQNLNHDAMYWYRQDPGQGLRLIYYSQIVNDFQKGDIAEGYSVSREKKESFPLTVTSAQKNPTAFYLCASRRFRGAGGSYNEQFFGPGTRLTVL.

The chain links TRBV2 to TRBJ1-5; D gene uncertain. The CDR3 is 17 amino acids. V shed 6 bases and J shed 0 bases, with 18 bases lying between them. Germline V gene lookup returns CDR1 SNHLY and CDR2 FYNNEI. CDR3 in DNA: TGTGCCAGCAGGTTAGTGGGAGGCGCTTATAGCAATCAGCCCCAGCATTTT. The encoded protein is CASRLVGGAYSNQPQHF.

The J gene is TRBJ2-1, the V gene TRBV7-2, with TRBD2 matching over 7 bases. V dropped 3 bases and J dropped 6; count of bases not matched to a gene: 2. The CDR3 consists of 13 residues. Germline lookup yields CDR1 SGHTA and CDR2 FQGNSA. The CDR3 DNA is TGTGCCAGCAGCTTCCGCGGGGGCAATGAGCAGTTCTTC. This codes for CASSFRGGNEQFF.

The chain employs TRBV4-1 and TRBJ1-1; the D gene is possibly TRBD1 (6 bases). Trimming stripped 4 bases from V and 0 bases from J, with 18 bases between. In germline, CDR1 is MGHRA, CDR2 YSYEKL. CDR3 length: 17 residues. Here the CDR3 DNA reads TGCGCCAGCAGCCGTCAACTAGGGGGAATAGTGAACACTGAAGCTTTCTTT. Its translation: CASSRQLGGIVNTEAFF.

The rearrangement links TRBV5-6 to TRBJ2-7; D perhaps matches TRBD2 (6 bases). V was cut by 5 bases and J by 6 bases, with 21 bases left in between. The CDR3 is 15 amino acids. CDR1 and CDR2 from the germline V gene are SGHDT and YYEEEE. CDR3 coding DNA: TGTGCCAGCAGTCCTCAACTGCGGGATATAGGCGAGCAGTACTTC. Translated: CASSPQLRDIGEQYF.

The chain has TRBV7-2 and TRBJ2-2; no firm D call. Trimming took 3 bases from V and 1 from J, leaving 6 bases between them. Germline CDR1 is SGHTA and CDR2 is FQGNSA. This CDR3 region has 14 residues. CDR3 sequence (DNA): TGTGCCAGCAGCTTCGACTTGAACACCGGGGAGCTGTTTTTT. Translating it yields CASSFDLNTGELFF.

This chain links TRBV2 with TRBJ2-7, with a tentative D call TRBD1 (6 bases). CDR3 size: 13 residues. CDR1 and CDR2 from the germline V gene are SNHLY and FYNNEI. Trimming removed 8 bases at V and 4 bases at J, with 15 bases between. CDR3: CASRPGHPYEQYF. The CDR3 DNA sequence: TGTGCCAGCCGACCGGGACACCCGTACGAGCAGTACTTC.